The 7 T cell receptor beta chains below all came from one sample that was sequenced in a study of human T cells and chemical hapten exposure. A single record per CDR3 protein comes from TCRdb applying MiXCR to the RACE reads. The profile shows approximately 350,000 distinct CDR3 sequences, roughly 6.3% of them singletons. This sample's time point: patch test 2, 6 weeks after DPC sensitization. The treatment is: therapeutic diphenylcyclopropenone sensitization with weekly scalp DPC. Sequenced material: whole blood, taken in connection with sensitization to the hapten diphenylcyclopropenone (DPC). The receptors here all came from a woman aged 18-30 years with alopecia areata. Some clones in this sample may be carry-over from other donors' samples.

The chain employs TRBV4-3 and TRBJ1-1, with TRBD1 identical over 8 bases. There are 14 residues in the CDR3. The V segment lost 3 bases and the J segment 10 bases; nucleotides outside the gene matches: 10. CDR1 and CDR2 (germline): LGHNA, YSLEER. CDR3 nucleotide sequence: TGCGCCAGCAGCCAGGACCAGGGGGCGCGTGGAGCTTTCTTT. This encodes CASSQDQGARGAFF.

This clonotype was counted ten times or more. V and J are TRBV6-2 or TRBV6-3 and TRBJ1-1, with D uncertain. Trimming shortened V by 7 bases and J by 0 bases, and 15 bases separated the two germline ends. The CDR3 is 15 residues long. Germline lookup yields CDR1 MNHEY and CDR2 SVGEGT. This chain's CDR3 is CASNKDGSLNTEAFF. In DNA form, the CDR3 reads TGTGCCAGCAACAAGGACGGAAGCTTGAACACTGAAGCTTTCTTT.

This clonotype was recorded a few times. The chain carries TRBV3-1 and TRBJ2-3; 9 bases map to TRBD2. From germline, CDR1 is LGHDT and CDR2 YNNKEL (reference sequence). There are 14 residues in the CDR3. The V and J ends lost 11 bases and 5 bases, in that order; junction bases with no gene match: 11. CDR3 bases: TGTGCCTCCCAACAAGAGACTAGCGGAGATACGCAGTATTTT. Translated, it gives CASQQETSGDTQYF.

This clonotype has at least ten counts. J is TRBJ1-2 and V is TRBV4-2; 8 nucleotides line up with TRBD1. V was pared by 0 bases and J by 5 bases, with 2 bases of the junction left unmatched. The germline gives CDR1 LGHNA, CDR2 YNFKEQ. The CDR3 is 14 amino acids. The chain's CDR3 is CASSQDNRGYGYTF. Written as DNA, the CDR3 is TGTGCCAGCAGCCAAGATAACAGGGGGTATGGCTACACCTTC.

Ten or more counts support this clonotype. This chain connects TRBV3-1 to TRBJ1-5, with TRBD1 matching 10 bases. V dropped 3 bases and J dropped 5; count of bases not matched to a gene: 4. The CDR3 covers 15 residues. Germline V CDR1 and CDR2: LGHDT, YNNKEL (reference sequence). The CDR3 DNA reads TGTGCCAGCAGCCATGGGGGGACAGGGGATCAGCCCCAGCATTTT. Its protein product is CASSHGGTGDQPQHF.

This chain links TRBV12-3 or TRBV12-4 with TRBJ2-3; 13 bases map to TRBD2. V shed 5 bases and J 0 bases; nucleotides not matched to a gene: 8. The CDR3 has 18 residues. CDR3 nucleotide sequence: TGTGCCAGCAGTATAGGAGGACTAGCGGGGGCTAGCACAGATACGCAGTATTTT. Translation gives CASSIGGLAGASTDTQYF.

The CDR3 loop is CASKTVPAGVVYF. The DNA of the CDR3 is TGCGCCAGCAAGACGGTGCCAGCGGGGGTAGTGTATTTT. The chain combines TRBV5-1 with TRBJ2-3; 8 bases agree with TRBD2. The germline V gene encodes CDR1 SGHRS and CDR2 YFSETQ. This CDR3 comprises 13 residues. Trimming removed 6 bases from V and 14 bases from J; junction bases left unmatched: 14.